This TCR beta chain was obtained from a study of OX40 agonist ivuxolimab in advanced cancers. Worth noting for this clone: Its antigen remains unknown.

TCRdb's table, derived via immunoSEQ multiplex PCR, lists solely in-frame clones and lacks some. Found here are roughly 89,000 clones, approximately 91% of them singletons; the top ten hold about 0.35%. Study-wide results and limits: In the expanded peripheral T cells, antigen specificity was never determined.

The V gene's germline CDR1 is MDHEN and CDR2 SYDVKM. The V end lost 4 bases, the J end lost 5 bases, and 23 bases lay between the germline ends. This CDR3 spans 17 amino acids. The receptor comes from an adult with an advanced solid tumor such as melanoma, head and neck, liver or kidney cancer. V gene TRBV28 combines with J gene TRBJ1-2; TRBD1 is a possible D gene (6 bases). Sample: CD4+ or CD8+ T cells sorted from blood, taken in a trial of the OX40 agonist ivuxolimab. The CDR3 coding sequence is TGTGCCAGCAGTTCCCTTCGTTGGGGGGCCTCCCCATATGGCTACACCTTC. Amino acids: CASSSLRWGASPYGYTF.